This entry is about one T cell receptor beta chain. Its specificity is unknown. The data are from a study of T cell responses to AZD1222 COVID-19 vaccine. Broader study findings: After two AZD1222 doses, spike-specific TCR breadth and depth rose versus day 0. Targets within unmutated variant regions were reportedly found for nearly half of spike-specific TCRs. The study sampled repertoires only after the peak T cell response. Clonal diversity may have been underestimated, and the donors were mostly white British, with more females than males.

CDR1 is LGHNT and CDR2 is FRNRAP in the germline V gene. The CDR3 length is 18 residues. V gave up 2 bases and J gave up 0 bases, with 17 bases separating them. Sequencing used immunoSEQ multiplex PCR; TCRdb keeps in-frame clones, though not all of them. The data contain 150,000 to 160,000 clones, 85% to 90% of them singletons. The V gene is TRBV12-5, the J gene TRBJ2-1; TRBD1 or TRBD2 may be the D gene (5 bases each). The sequence was collected from an adult in good health. Sequenced material: peripheral blood, taken on day 0 of MenACWY control vaccination. CDR3: CASGLIRDGESSYNEQFF. In DNA, the CDR3 is TGTGCTAGTGGTTTGATCCGGGACGGTGAGAGCTCCTACAATGAGCAGTTCTTC.